A single sample gave rise to the 2 T cell receptor beta chains below, sequenced in a study of CXCR3-negative and CXCR3-positive naive CD8 T cells. The study's findings and limits: More hydrophobic TRB CDR3s occurred in CXCR3-positive than in CXCR3-negative naive cells.

No antigen is known for these receptors. The libraries of TRB cDNA were prepared using 5' RACE with UMI labels. TCRdb reworked the 5' RACE reads into one entry per CDR3 protein, no DNA. This specimen shows approximately 100,000 distinct CDR3 sequences; the ten leading clones hold over 0.35%. Sequencing was carried out using naive CXCR3+ CD8+ T cells from blood. Subset reported: CD45RO-CCR7+CD27+CD95- naive CD8+ T cells expressing CXCR3 (TNR3+). The source is a human donor in good health. Some clones in this sample may be carry-over from other donors' samples.

The chain carries TRBV20-1 and TRBJ2-7; the TRBD2 assignment by TCRdb is unverifiable without DNA. Germline-derived CDR1 and CDR2 are DFQATT and SNEGSKA (reference sequence). The CDR3 is made up of 14 amino acids. The CDR3 spells CSASLGLEYYEQYF.

V is TRBV7-7 and J is TRBJ1-1. Germline lookup yields CDR1 SSHAT and CDR2 FNYEAQ (reference sequence). The CDR3 has 13 residues. The CDR3 region is CASSLEVNTEAFF.